The sequence of this T cell receptor (beta chain) was determined in a study of blood T cell repertoires in COVID-19. The CDR3 length is 15 residues. The V gene's germline CDR1 is KGHSH and CDR2 LQKENI. The V and J ends lost 6 bases and 1 base, in that order; junction bases with no gene match: 7. Sequencing used immunoSEQ multiplex PCR; TCRdb keeps in-frame clones, though not all of them. The data show about 140,000 clones, with 65% to 90% seen just once and roughly 10% held by the top ten. The sequence came from a man aged 60-69 years with active or convalescent COVID-19. Sequenced: peripheral blood. This chain joins TRBV18 and TRBJ1-1, with 8 nucleotides matching TRBD1. This chain's CDR3 is CASSIGQGGNTEAFF. The CDR3 DNA sequence: TGTGCCAGCTCTATCGGACAGGGAGGGAACACTGAAGCTTTCTTT.